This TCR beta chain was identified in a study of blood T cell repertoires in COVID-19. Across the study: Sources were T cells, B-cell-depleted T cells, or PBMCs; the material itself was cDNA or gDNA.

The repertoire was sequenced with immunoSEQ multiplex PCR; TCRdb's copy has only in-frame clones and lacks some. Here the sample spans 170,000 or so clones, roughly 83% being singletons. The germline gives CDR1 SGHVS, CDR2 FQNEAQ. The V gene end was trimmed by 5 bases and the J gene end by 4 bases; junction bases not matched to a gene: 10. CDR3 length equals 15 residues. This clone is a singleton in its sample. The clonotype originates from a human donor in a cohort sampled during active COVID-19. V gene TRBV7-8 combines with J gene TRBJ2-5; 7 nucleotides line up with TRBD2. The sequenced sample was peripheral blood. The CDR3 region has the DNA TGTGCCAGCAGCGCTGTACGGGGAGGGATAGAGACCCAGTACTTC. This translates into CASSAVRGGIETQYF.